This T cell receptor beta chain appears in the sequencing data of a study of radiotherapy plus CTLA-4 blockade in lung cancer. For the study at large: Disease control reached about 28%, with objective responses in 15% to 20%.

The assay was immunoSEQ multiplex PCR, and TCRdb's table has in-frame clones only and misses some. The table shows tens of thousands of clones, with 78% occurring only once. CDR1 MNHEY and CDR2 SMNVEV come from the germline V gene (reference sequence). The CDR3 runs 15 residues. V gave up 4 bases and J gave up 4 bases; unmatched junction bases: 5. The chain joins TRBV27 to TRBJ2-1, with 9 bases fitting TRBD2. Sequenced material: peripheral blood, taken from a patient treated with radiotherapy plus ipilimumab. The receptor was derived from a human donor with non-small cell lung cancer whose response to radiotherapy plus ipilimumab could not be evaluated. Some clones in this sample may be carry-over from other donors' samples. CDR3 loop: CASSSSGNYYNEQFF. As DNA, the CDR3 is TGTGCCAGCAGTTCTAGCGGGAATTATTACAATGAGCAGTTCTTC.